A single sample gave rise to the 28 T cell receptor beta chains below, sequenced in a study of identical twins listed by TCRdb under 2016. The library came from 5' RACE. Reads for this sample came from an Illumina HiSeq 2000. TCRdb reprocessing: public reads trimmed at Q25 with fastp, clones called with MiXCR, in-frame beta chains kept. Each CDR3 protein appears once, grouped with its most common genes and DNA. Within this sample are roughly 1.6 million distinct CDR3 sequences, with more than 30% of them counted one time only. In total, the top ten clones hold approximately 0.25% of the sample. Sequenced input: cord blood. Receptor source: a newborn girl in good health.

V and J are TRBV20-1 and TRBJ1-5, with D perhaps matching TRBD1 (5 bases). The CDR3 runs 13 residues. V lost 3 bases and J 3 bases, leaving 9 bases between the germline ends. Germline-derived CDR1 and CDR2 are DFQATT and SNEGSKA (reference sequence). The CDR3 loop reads CSARTVTNQPQHF. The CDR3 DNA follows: TGCAGTGCTAGGACAGTGACCAATCAGCCCCAGCATTTT.

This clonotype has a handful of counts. The CDR3 sequence: CAARPTVLGEQYF. The DNA for the CDR3 is TGTGCCGCTCGACCGACAGTTCTGGGTGAGCAGTACTTC. The chain has TRBV2 and TRBJ2-7; D is possibly TRBD1 (5 bases). CDR3 length: 13 amino acids. Trimming left V 11 bases short and J 7 bases short, with 21 bases between. Looked up from germline, CDR1 is SNHLY and CDR2 is FYNNEI.

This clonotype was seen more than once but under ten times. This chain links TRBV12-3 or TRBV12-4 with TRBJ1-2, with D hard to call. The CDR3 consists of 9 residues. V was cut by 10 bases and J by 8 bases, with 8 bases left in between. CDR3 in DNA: TGTGCCATCAGATACGGCTACACCTTC. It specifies CAIRYGYTF.

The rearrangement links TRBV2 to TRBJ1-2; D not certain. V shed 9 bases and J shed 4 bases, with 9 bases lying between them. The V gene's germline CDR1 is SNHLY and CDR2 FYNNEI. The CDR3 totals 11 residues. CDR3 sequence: CASDIGYGYTF. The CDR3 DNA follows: TGTGCCAGTGATATAGGCTATGGCTACACCTTC. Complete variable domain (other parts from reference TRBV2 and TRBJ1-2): EPEVTQTPSHQVTQMGQEVILRCVPISNHLYFYWYRQILGQKVEFLVSFYNNEISEKSEIFDDQFSVERPDGSNFTLKIRSTKLEDSAMYFCASDIGYGYTFGSGTRLTVV.

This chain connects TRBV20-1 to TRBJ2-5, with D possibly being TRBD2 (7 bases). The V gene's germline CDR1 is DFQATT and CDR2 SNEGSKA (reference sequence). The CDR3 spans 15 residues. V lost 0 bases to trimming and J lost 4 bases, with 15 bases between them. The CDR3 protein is CSARDPGGSPETQYF. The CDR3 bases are TGCAGTGCTAGAGACCCGGGGGGCAGTCCAGAGACCCAGTACTTC.

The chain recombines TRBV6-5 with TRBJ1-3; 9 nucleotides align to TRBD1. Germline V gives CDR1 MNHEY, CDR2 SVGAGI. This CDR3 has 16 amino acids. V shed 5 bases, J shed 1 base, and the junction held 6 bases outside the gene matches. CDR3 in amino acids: CASSNTGGESGNTIYF. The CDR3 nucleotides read TGTGCCAGCAGTAATACAGGGGGCGAATCTGGAAACACCATATATTTT.

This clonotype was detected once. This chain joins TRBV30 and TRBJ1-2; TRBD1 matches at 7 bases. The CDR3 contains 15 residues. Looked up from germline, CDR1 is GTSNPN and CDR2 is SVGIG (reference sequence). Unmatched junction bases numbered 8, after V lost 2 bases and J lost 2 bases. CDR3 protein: CAWSRTGVGNYGYTF. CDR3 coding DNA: TGTGCCTGGAGTAGAACAGGGGTCGGGAACTATGGCTACACCTTC.

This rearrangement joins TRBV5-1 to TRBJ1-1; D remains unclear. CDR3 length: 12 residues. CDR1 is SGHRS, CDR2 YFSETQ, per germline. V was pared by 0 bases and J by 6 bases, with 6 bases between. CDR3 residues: CASSLANSEAFF. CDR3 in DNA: TGCGCCAGCAGCTTGGCTAACTCTGAAGCTTTCTTT.

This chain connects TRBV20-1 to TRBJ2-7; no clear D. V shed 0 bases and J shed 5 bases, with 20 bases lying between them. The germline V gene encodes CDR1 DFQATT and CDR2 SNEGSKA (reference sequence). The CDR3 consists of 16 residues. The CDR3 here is CSARDRSARLVNEQYF. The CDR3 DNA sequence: TGCAGTGCTAGAGATAGGTCTGCACGACTGGTTAACGAGCAGTACTTC.

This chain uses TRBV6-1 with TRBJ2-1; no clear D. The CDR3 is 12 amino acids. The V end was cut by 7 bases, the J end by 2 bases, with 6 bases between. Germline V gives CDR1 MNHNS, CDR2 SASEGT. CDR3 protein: CASTVTYNEQFF. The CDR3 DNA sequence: TGTGCCAGCACCGTTACCTACAATGAGCAGTTCTTC.

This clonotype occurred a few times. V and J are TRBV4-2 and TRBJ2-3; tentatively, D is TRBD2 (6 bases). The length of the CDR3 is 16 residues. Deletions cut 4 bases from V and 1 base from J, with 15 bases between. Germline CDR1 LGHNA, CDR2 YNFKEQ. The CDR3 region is CASSPRGGEGTDTQYF. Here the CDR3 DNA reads TGTGCCAGCAGCCCTCGGGGCGGGGAGGGCACAGATACGCAGTATTTT.

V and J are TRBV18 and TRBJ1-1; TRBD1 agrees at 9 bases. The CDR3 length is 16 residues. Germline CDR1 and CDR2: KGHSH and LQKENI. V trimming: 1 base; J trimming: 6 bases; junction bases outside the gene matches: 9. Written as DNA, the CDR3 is TGTGCCAGCTCACCACGACAGGGGGAGGTGGTCGCTGAAGCTTTCTTT. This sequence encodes CASSPRQGEVVAEAFF.

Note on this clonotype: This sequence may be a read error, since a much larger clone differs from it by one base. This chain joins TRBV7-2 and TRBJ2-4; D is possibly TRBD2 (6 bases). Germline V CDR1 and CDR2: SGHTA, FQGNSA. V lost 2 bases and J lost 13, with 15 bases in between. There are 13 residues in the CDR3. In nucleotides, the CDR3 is TGTGCCAGCAGCTTAATAGGGAGGAGTGAGCAGTACTTC. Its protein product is CASSLIGRSEQYF. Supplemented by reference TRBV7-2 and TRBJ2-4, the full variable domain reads GAGVSQSPSNKVTEKGKDVELRCDPISGHTALYWYRQSLGQGLEFLIYFQGNSAPDKSGLPSDRFSAERTGGSVSTLTIQRTQQEDSAVYLCASSLIGRSEQYFGAGTRLSVL.

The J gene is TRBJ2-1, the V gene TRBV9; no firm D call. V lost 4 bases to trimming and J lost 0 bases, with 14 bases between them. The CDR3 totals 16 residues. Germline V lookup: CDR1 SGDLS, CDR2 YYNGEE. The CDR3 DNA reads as TGTGCCAGCAGCCCGATTAGCCGGCCCTCCTACAATGAGCAGTTCTTC. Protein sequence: CASSPISRPSYNEQFF.

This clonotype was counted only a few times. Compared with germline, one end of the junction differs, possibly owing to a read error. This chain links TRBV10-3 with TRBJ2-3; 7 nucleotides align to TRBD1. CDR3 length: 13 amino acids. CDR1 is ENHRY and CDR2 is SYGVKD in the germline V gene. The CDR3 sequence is CAIARDSKDTQYF. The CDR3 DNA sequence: TGTGCCATCGCTCGGGACAGCAAAGATACGCAGTATTTT.

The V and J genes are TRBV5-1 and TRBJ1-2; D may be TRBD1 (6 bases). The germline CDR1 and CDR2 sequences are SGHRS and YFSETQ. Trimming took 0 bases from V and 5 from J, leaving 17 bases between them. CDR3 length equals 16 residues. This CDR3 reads CASSLGDTLFRYGYTF. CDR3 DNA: TGCGCCAGCAGCTTGGGGGACACATTATTTCGTTATGGCTACACCTTC. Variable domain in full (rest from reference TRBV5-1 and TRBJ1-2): KAGVTQTPRYLIKTRGQQVTLSCSPISGHRSVSWYQQTPGQGLQFLFEYFSETQRNKGNFPGRFSGRQFSNSRSEMNVSTLELGDSALYLCASSLGDTLFRYGYTFGSGTRLTVV.

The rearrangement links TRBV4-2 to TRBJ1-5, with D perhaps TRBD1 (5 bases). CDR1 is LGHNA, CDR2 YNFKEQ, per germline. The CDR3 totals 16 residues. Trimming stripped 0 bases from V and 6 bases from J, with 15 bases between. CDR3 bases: TGTGCCAGCAGCCAAGAGCTAAGGGGACGGGTTCAGCCCCAGCATTTT. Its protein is CASSQELRGRVQPQHF.

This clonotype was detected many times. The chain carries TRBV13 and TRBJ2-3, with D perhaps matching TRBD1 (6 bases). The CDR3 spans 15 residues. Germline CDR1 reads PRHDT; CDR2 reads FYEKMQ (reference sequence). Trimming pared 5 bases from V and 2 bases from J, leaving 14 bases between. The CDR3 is CASSPRGTFTDTQYF. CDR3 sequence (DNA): TGTGCCAGCAGCCCCAGGGGAACCTTCACAGATACGCAGTATTTT.

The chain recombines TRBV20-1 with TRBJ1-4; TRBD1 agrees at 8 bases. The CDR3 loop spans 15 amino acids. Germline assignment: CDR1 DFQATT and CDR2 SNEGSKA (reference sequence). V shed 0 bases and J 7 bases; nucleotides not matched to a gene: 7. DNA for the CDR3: TGCAGTGCTAGAGATAAAACAGGGGGATTTGAAAAACTGTTTTTT. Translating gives CSARDKTGGFEKLFF.

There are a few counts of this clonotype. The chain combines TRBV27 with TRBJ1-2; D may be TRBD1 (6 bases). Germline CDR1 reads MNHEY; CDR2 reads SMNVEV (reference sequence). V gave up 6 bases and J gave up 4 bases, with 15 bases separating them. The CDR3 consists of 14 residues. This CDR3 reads CASRRGPGIYGYTF. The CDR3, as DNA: TGTGCCAGCAGGCGGGGGCCCGGAATCTATGGCTACACCTTC.

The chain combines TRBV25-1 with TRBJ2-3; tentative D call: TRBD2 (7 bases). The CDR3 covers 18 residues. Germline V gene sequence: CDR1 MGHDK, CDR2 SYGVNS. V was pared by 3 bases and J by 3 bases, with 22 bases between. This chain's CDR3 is CASSDRGGGGAFTDTQYF. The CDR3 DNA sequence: TGTGCCAGCAGTGATAGAGGGGGTGGGGGGGCGTTTACAGATACGCAGTATTTT. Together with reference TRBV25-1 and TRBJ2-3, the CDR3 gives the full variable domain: EADIYQTPRYLVIGTGKKITLECSQTMGHDKMYWYQQDPGMELHLIHYSYGVNSTEKGDLSSESTVSRIRTEHFPLTLESARPSHTSQYLCASSDRGGGGAFTDTQYFGPGTRLTVL.

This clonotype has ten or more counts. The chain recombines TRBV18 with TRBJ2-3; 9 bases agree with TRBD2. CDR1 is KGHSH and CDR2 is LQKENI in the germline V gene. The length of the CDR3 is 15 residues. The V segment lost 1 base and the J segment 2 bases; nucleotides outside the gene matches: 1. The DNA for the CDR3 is TGTGCCAGCTCACCACTAGCGGGGGCCACAGATACGCAGTATTTT. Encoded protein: CASSPLAGATDTQYF.

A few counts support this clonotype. The CDR3 is CSVEGPEAFF. CDR3 in DNA: TGCAGCGTTGAGGGTCCTGAAGCTTTCTTT. The chain joins TRBV29-1 to TRBJ1-1; no clear D gene. The CDR3 covers 10 residues. CDR1 is SQVTM, CDR2 ANQGSEA, per germline. Trimming took 3 bases from V and 6 from J, leaving 5 bases between them.

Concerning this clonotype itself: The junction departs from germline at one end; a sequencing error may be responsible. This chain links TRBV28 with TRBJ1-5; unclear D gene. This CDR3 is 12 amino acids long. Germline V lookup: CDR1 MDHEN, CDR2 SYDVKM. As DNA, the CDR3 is TGTGCCAGCAGCTTGAATGGCCAGCCCCGGCATTTT. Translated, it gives CASSLNGQPRHF.

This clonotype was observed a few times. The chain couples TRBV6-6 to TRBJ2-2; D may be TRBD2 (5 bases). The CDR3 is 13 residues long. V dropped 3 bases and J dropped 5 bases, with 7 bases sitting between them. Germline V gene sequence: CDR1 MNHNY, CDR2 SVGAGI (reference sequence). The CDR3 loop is CASSYEGTGELFF. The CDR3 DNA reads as TGTGCCAGCAGTTATGAGGGAACCGGGGAGCTGTTTTTT.

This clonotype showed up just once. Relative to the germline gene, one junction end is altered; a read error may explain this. CDR3 in amino acids: CASSQPLLRTAYNEQSF. Here the CDR3 DNA reads TGCGCCAGCAGCCAACCTCTCCTCCGGACAGCCTACAATGAGCAGTCCTTC. V is TRBV4-1 and J is TRBJ2-1, with D possibly being TRBD1 (6 bases). The CDR3 runs 17 residues. The germline gives CDR1 MGHRA, CDR2 YSYEKL.

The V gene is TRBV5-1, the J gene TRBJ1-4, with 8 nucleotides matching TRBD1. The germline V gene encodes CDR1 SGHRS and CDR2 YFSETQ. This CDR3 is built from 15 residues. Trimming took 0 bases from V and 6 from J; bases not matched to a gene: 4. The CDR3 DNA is TGCGCCAGCAGCTTGGCAGGGGGCCGGTATGAAAAACTGTTTTTT. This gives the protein CASSLAGGRYEKLFF.

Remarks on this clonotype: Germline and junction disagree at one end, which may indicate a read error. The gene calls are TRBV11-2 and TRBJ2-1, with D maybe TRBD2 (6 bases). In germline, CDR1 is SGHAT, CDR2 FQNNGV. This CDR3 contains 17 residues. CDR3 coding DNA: TGTGCCAGCAGCGAGACCTTGTGGGGGAGGCTCGACAATGGGCAGTTCTTC. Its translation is CASSETLWGRLDNGQFF. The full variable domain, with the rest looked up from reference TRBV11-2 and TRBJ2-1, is EAGVAQSPRYKIIEKRQSVAFWCNPISGHATLYWYQQILGQGPKLLIQFQNNGVVDDSQLPKDRFSAERLKGVDSTLKIQPAKLEDSAVYLCASSETLWGRLDNGQFFGPGTRLTVL.